The 21 T cell receptor beta chains below were found in one sample sequenced in a study of metastatic and nonmetastatic thyroid tumors. Each patient came to thyroid surgery without any prior treatment (of any kind). MiXCR was used by TCRdb to re-call the PCR reads. The sample shows 22,000 or so clones, 35% to 45% of them seen only once. The sample consisted of blood. The receptors derive from a male donor with papillary thyroid cancer or a benign thyroid nodule (not recorded which). Some clones in this sample may be carry-over from other donors' samples.

The gene calls are TRBV7-9 and TRBJ2-6; no clear D gene. V was pared by 0 bases and J by 1 base, with 4 bases between. Per the germline V gene, CDR1 is SEHNR and CDR2 is FQNEAQ (reference sequence). The CDR3 spans 15 residues. The CDR3: CASSLAGSGANVLTF. The CDR3 DNA follows: TGTGCCAGCAGCTTAGCCGGGTCTGGGGCCAACGTCCTGACTTTC.

The chain recombines TRBV6-1 with TRBJ2-3; D possibly corresponds to TRBD2 (6 bases). The CDR3 has 13 amino acids. V was clipped by 4 bases and J by 6 bases, with 11 bases between them. Germline CDR1 is MNHNS and CDR2 is SASEGT. The CDR3, as DNA: TGTGCCAGCAGTGTTACTAGCCCGGATACGCAGTATTTT. Translation: CASSVTSPDTQYF.

The V and J genes are TRBV20-1 and TRBJ2-7; 8 bases match TRBD1. Germline assignment: CDR1 DFQATT and CDR2 SNEGSKA (reference sequence). The V segment lost 5 bases and the J segment 1 base; nucleotides outside the gene matches: 7. The CDR3 consists of 14 residues. CDR3 sequence (DNA): TGCAGTGCTGGGCGGACAGGGAGGTCCTACGAGCAGTACTTC. This gives the protein CSAGRTGRSYEQYF.

This clone showed up many times. V gene TRBV7-9 combines with J gene TRBJ2-1; D could derive from TRBD1 or TRBD2 (6 bases each). Trimming removed 3 bases at V and 9 bases at J, with 15 bases between. Germline assignment: CDR1 SEHNR and CDR2 FQNEAQ (reference sequence). This CDR3 comprises 14 residues. CDR3 loop: CASSFETSRGEQFF. The CDR3 coding sequence is TGTGCCAGCAGCTTCGAAACTAGCAGGGGTGAGCAGTTCTTC.

This clone showed up many times. This chain links TRBV2 with TRBJ2-1; 7 bases match TRBD2. V lost 6 bases, J lost 12 bases, and 8 bases stayed unmatched. The CDR3 has 12 residues. Germline CDR1 and CDR2: SNHLY and FYNNEI. CDR3 region: CASRGSGVPQFF. In DNA, the CDR3 is TGTGCCAGCAGGGGGAGCGGGGTCCCGCAGTTCTTC.

This clone was picked up many times. Other nucleotide sequences in the sample specify the same CDR3. V gene TRBV5-1 combines with J gene TRBJ2-1, with a weak D call TRBD1 (6 bases). In germline, CDR1 is SGHRS, CDR2 YFSETQ. Between the trimmed V and J ends, which lost 4 bases and 8 bases, there was a span of 22 bases. This CDR3 has 16 amino acids. The CDR3 here is CASSPGWGPTLDEQFF. In nucleotides, the CDR3 is TGCGCCAGCAGCCCGGGGTGGGGGCCCACTTTGGATGAGCAGTTCTTC.

The chain combines TRBV2 with TRBJ1-2; a weak D match, TRBD1 (6 bases). The V gene lost 4 bases and the J gene lost 4 bases, with 19 bases spanning the gap. The CDR3 is 16 residues long. Germline V lookup: CDR1 SNHLY, CDR2 FYNNEI. CDR3: CASSGVDPDRLYGYTF. The CDR3 nucleotides are TGTGCCAGCAGTGGTGTTGATCCGGACAGACTCTATGGCTACACCTTC.

This clone has a count of ten or more. Without the conserved terminal phenylalanine or tryptophan, this CDR3 likely stems from a read error. The CDR3 DNA is TGCAGTGCTAGCCCGGTATACAATGAGCAGTTCGTC. Protein product: CSASPVYNEQFV. The V gene is TRBV20-1, the J gene TRBJ2-1, with unresolved D. This CDR3 is 12 amino acids long. V was clipped by 3 bases and J by 4 bases, with 7 bases between them. Germline V gene data show CDR1 as DFQATT and CDR2 as SNEGSKA (reference sequence).

The chain has TRBV19 and TRBJ2-5; 9 bases match TRBD2. J was trimmed by 4 bases and V by 4 bases; bases with no gene match: 1. The CDR3 spans 13 residues. Looked up from germline, CDR1 is LNHDA and CDR2 is SQIVND (reference sequence). The CDR3, as DNA: TGTGCCAGTAGTACAGCGGGAGGAGAGACCCAGTACTTC. Protein: CASSTAGGETQYF.

There are a few counts of this clone. This chain uses TRBV6-1 with TRBJ1-2; a possible D gene is TRBD1 (5 bases). CDR1 and CDR2 (germline): MNHNS, SASEGT. The CDR3 has 15 amino acids. V was trimmed by 4 bases and J by 8 bases, leaving 20 bases between them. In DNA, the CDR3 is TGTGCCAGCAGTGCCCCGGGGGGGTATACGGAGGGCTACACCTTC. It encodes CASSAPGGYTEGYTF.

This chain connects TRBV7-9 to TRBJ2-7; a possible D gene is TRBD2 (5 bases). This CDR3 has 14 residues. Germline CDR1 is SEHNR and CDR2 is FQNEAQ (reference sequence). V lost 0 bases to trimming and J lost 6 bases, with 12 bases between them. CDR3 sequence (DNA): TGTGCCAGCAGCTTAGCCACTAGTCACGGCGAGCAGTACTTC. Translated: CASSLATSHGEQYF.

The table lists this clone with many counts. The chain combines TRBV5-4 with TRBJ2-1, with a possible D match to TRBD2 (6 bases). CDR3 length: 15 residues. V lost 1 base to trimming and J lost 2 bases, with 10 bases between them. Germline assignment: CDR1 SGHNT and CDR2 YYREEE (reference sequence). CDR3 bases: TGTGCCAGCAGCTTGCCGGGACTTGCCTACAATGAGCAGTTCTTC. It encodes CASSLPGLAYNEQFF.

CDR3 region: CASKDLAGSYHEQYF. CDR3 DNA: TGTGCCAGCAAGGATTTAGCGGGTTCTTACCACGAGCAGTACTTC. The chain employs TRBV6-1 and TRBJ2-7; 7 bases align to TRBD2. Unmatched junction bases numbered 14, after V lost 7 bases and J lost 5 bases. The CDR3 sequence is 15 residues long. Germline V CDR1 and CDR2: MNHNS, SASEGT.

This clone is termed medium-sized. The gene calls are TRBV19 and TRBJ1-3, with D perhaps matching TRBD1 (6 bases). The length of the CDR3 is 15 residues. Trimming left V 0 bases short and J 2 bases short, with 8 bases between. Germline V CDR1 and CDR2: LNHDA, SQIVND (reference sequence). CDR3 residues: CASSIDGTPGNTIYF. CDR3 nucleotide sequence: TGTGCCAGTAGTATAGATGGGACACCTGGAAACACCATATATTTT.

This clone was detected ten times or more. This chain joins TRBV20-1 and TRBJ2-4, with 7 bases matching TRBD1. Trimming cost V 5 bases and J 6 bases; bases outside gene matches: 10. The CDR3 is 14 residues long. Germline lookup yields CDR1 DFQATT and CDR2 SNEGSKA (reference sequence). This CDR3 is CSAARTGAGNIQYF. Here the CDR3 DNA reads TGCAGTGCTGCCCGTACAGGGGCGGGAAACATTCAGTACTTC.

This clone has a handful of counts. This CDR3 is also generated by other DNA sequences in the sample. The chain uses TRBV4-1 and TRBJ2-7; D gene unclear. The CDR3 has 13 amino acids. Looked up from germline, CDR1 is MGHRA and CDR2 is YSYEKL. V lost 1 base and J lost 2, with 6 bases in between. CDR3 sequence reads: CASSQGGAYEQYF. As DNA, the CDR3 is TGCGCCAGCAGCCAAGGGGGTGCCTACGAGCAGTACTTC.

With regard to this clone: The junction and the germline gene differ at one end; a read error may be behind it. The CDR3 bases are TGCAGTGCAAGAGGCCCGGTAGAACGCACAGATACGCAGTATTTT. It specifies CSARGPVERTDTQYF. This rearrangement joins TRBV20-1 to TRBJ2-3, with D unclear. The CDR3 loop spans 15 amino acids. Per germline, CDR1 DFQATT and CDR2 SNEGSKA (reference sequence).

The genes are TRBV4-1 and TRBJ1-2, with D possibly being TRBD1 (5 bases). The germline V and J ends were trimmed by 3 bases and 3 bases, with 14 bases remaining between them. Germline-derived CDR1 and CDR2 are MGHRA and YSYEKL. The CDR3 sequence is 15 residues long. CDR3 residues: CASSQGSGPDYGYTF. The CDR3 DNA is TGCGCCAGCAGCCAGGGGTCAGGGCCAGACTATGGCTACACCTTC.

By proportion, this clone is medium-sized. The chain combines TRBV30 with TRBJ1-5; no definite D call. CDR1 and CDR2 from the germline V gene are GTSNPN and SVGIG (reference sequence). The CDR3 is 11 residues long. V gave up 2 bases and J gave up 11 bases, with 10 bases separating them. The chain's CDR3 is CAWSRPPAQHF. The CDR3 coding sequence is TGTGCCTGGAGTCGCCCTCCGGCCCAGCATTTT.

The chain is built from TRBV5-1 and TRBJ1-2, with a possible D match to TRBD1 (5 bases). The germline V gene has CDR1 SGHRS and CDR2 YFSETQ. V shed 2 bases and J shed 2 bases, with 10 bases lying between them. The CDR3 spans 14 residues. The CDR3 loop reads CASSFGQGNYGYTF. Written as DNA, the CDR3 is TGCGCCAGCAGCTTTGGGCAGGGCAACTATGGCTACACCTTC. Together with reference TRBV5-1 and TRBJ1-2, the CDR3 gives the full variable domain: KAGVTQTPRYLIKTRGQQVTLSCSPISGHRSVSWYQQTPGQGLQFLFEYFSETQRNKGNFPGRFSGRQFSNSRSEMNVSTLELGDSALYLCASSFGQGNYGYTFGSGTRLTVV.

This clone is deemed medium-sized. This chain connects TRBV5-5 to TRBJ2-1; D might be TRBD2 (6 bases). The CDR3 loop spans 15 amino acids. Germline values: CDR1 SGHKS, CDR2 YYEKEE (reference sequence). V was shortened by 4 bases and J by 6 bases, with 17 bases between the two germline ends. In DNA form, the CDR3 reads TGTGCCAGCAGCCGGCTTGCGGGATCATTCAATGAGCAGTTCTTC. Protein sequence: CASSRLAGSFNEQFF.